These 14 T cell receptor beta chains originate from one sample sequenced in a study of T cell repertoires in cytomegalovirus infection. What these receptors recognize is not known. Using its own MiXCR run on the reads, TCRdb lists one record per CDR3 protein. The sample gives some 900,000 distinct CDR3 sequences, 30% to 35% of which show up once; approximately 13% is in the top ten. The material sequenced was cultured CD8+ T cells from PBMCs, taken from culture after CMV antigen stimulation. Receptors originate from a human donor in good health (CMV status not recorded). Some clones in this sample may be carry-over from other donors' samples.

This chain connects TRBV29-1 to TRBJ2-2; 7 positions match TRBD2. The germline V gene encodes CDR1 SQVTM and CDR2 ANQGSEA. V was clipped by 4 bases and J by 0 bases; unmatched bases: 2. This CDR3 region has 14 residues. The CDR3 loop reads CSVGEGTNTGELFF. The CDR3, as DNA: TGCAGCGTTGGGGAGGGGACGAACACCGGGGAGCTGTTTTTT.

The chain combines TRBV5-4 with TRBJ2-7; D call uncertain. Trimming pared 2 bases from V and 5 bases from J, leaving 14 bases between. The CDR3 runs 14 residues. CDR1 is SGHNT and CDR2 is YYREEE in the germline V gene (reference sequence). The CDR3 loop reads CASSFLEVQDEQYF. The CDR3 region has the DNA TGTGCCAGCAGCTTCCTCGAAGTTCAAGACGAGCAGTACTTC.

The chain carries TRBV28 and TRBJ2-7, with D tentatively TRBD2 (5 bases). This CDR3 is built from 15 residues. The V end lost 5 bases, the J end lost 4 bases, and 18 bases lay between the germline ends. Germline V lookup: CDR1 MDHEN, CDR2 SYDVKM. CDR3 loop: CASSLAPDGPYEQYV. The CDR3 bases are TGTGCCAGCAGTCTAGCCCCCGACGGACCATACGAGCAGTACGTC.

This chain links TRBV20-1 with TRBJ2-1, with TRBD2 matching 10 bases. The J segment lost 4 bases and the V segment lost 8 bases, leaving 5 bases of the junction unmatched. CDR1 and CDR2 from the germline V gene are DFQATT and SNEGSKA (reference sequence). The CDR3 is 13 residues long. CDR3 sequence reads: CSSELAGYNEQFF. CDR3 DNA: TGCAGTTCGGAACTAGCGGGGTACAATGAGCAGTTCTTC.

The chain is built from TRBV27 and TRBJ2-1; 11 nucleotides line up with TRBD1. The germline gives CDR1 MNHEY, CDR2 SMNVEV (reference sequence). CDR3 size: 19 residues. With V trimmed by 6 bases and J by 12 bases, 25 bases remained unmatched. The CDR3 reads CASSHKRTGGLTILIGQFF. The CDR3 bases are TGTGCCAGCAGCCATAAGAGGACAGGGGGCCTTACTATACTAATTGGGCAGTTCTTC.

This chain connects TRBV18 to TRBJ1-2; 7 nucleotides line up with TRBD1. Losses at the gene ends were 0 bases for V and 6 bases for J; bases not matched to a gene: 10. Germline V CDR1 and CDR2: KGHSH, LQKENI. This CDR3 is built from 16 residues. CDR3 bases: TGTGCCAGCTCACCACCGGAGGGAGGGGGCGTCGATGGCTACACCTTC. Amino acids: CASSPPEGGGVDGYTF.

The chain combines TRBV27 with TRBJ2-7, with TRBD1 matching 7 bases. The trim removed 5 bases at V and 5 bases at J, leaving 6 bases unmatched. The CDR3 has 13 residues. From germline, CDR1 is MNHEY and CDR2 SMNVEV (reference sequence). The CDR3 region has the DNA TGTGCCAGCAGTCTAGGACAGGCCCACGAGCAGTACTTC. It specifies CASSLGQAHEQYF.

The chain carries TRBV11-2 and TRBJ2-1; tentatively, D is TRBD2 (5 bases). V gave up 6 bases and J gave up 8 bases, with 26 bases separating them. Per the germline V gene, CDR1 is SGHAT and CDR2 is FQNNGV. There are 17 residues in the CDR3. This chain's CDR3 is CASRAYMGARLIDEQFF. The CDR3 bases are TGTGCCAGCAGAGCTTATATGGGAGCTAGATTAATCGATGAGCAGTTCTTC.

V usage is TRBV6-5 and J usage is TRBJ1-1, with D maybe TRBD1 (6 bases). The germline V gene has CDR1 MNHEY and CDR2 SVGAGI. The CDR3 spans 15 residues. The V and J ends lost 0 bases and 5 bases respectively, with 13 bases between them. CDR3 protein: CASSYSRGLRTEAFF. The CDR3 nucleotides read TGTGCCAGCAGTTACTCTCGGGGGCTCAGGACTGAAGCTTTCTTT.

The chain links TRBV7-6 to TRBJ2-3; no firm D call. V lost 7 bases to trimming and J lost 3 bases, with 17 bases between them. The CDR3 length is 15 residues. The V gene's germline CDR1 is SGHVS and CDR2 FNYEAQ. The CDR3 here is CASNTKGRGTDTQYF. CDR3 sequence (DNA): TGTGCCAGCAACACAAAGGGTAGAGGAACAGATACGCAGTATTTT.

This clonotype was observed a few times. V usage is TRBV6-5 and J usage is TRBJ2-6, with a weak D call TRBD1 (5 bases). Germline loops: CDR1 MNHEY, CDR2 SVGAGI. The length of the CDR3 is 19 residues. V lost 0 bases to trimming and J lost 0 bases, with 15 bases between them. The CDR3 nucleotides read TGTGCCAGCAGTTACTCGGGGCCCTTGGCCCTCTCTGGGGCCAACGTCCTGACTTTC. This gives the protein CASSYSGPLALSGANVLTF.

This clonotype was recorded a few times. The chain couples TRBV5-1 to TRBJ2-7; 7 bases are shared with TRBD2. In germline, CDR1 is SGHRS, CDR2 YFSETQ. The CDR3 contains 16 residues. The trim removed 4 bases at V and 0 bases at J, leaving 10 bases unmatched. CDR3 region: CASSPLQAGSSYEQYF. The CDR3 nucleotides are TGCGCCAGCAGCCCCTTGCAAGCGGGGAGCTCCTACGAGCAGTACTTC. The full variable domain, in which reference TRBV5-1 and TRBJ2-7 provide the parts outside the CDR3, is KAGVTQTPRYLIKTRGQQVTLSCSPISGHRSVSWYQQTPGQGLQFLFEYFSETQRNKGNFPGRFSGRQFSNSRSEMNVSTLELGDSALYLCASSPLQAGSSYEQYFGPGTRLTVT.

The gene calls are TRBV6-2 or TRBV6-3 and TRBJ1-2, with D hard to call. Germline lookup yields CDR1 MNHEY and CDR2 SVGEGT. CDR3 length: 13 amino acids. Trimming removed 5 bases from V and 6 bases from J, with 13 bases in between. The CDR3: CASSTRAGDGYTF. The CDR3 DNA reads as TGTGCCAGCAGTACCCGAGCGGGAGATGGCTACACCTTC.

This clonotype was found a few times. The CDR3 DNA reads TGTGCCAGCAGGGGAGACAGCCATGAGCAGTTCTTC. This codes for CASRGDSHEQFF. The rearrangement joins TRBV7-6 to TRBJ2-1; D may correspond to TRBD1 or TRBD2 (5 bases each). Germline V CDR1 and CDR2: SGHVS, FNYEAQ. This CDR3 is 12 amino acids long. The germline V and J ends were trimmed by 6 bases and 8 bases, with 11 bases remaining between them.